A selection of T cell receptor beta chains follows, all from one sample in a study of beta chain features in type 1 diabetes. Using immunoSEQ multiplex PCR, the repertoire was profiled, and TCRdb retains in-frame clones only, with some absent. Found here are 150,000 to 180,000 clones, roughly 10% of them singletons; the top ten hold around 2%. Material for sequencing was central memory CD4+ T cells from blood. Every receptor here comes from a man between 18 and 29 years old in good health. Each CDR3 is given with its conserved first and last residue. A D gene is named only where the DNA matches it firmly. Clone sizes are given selectively: once, few, many, or a class where the clone is expanded.

cdr3_aa cdr3_nt clone_size v_call d_call j_call
CSSTVSSNYGYTF TGCAGCTCGACAGTAAGCAGTAACTATGGCTACACCTTC many TRBV29-1 NA TRBJ1-2
CASSFLAGANYGYTF TGTGCCAGCAGCTTCCTGGCAGGGGCTAACTATGGCTACACCTTC many TRBV7-9 NA TRBJ1-2
CASSQGQGDNEKLFF TGTGCCAGCAGCCAGGGACAGGGGGATAATGAAAAACTGTTTTTT NA TRBV4-2 TRBD1 TRBJ1-4
CAIRKHSRENIQYF TGTGCCATCAGGAAACACAGTCGGGAGAACATTCAGTACTTC NA TRBV10-3 NA TRBJ2-4
CASSWYTISGANVLTF TGTGCCAGCAGTTGGTATACGATATCTGGGGCCAACGTCCTGACTTTC many TRBV27 NA TRBJ2-6
CASSYSLRDGGYEQYF TGTGCCAGCAGTTACAGTTTGCGGGACGGAGGCTACGAGCAGTACTTC few TRBV6-5 NA TRBJ2-7
CASTVGGANVLTF TGTGCCAGCACGGTAGGAGGGGCCAACGTCCTGACTTTC NA TRBV7-9 NA TRBJ2-6
CASSPPTDNSPLHF TGTGCCAGCTCACCACCGACAGATAATTCACCCCTCCACTTT NA TRBV18 NA TRBJ1-6
CATSRAGAGSYEQYF TGTGCCACCAGCAGAGCAGGGGCCGGCTCCTACGAGCAGTACTTC few TRBV15 NA TRBJ2-7
CASSFQAGNTGELFF TGTGCCAGCAGCTTCCAAGCGGGGAACACCGGGGAGCTGTTTTTT NA TRBV7-2 NA TRBJ2-2
CASGRQGGPTEAFF TGTGCCAGCGGACGACAGGGGGGGCCGACTGAAGCTTTCTTT few TRBV7-9 TRBD1 TRBJ1-1
CASSSRGRDTGELFF TGTGCCAGCAGCTCCAGGGGACGGGACACCGGGGAGCTGTTTTTT NA TRBV5-4 NA TRBJ2-2
CSVQQGAISGELFF TGCAGCGTGCAACAGGGGGCGATTTCCGGGGAGCTGTTTTTT NA TRBV29-1 TRBD1 TRBJ2-2
CATSPGQGGETQYF TGTGCCACCAGCCCGGGACAAGGAGGGGAGACCCAGTACTTC many TRBV15 NA TRBJ2-5
CASSVEPRRIDEQFF TGTGCCAGCAGCGTAGAGCCTAGGAGGATCGATGAGCAGTTCTTC NA TRBV9 NA TRBJ2-1
CSAREAVGYTF TGCAGTGCTAGAGAGGCTGTAGGCTACACCTTC NA TRBV20-1 NA TRBJ1-2
CASSQNTGGGGYTF TGTGCCAGCAGCCAGAACACAGGGGGCGGTGGCTACACCTTC NA TRBV14 TRBD1 TRBJ1-2
CSVLSGSYEQYF TGCAGCGTCCTTAGCGGGAGTTACGAGCAGTACTTC NA TRBV29-1 TRBD2 TRBJ2-7
CASSPKSEQYF TGTGCCAGCAGCCCCAAGTCCGAGCAGTACTTC NA TRBV6-1 NA TRBJ2-7
CASSQAPVSGVGTEAFF TGCGCCAGCAGCCAAGCGCCTGTCTCAGGGGTGGGGACTGAAGCTTTCTTT few TRBV4-3 NA TRBJ1-1
CASSPRRDSPLHF TGTGCCAGCTCACCACGCAGGGACTCACCCCTCCACTTT few TRBV18 NA TRBJ1-6
CASSQSGGRSTDTQYF TGTGCCAGCAGCCAATCCGGGGGACGGAGCACAGATACGCAGTATTTT few TRBV7-2 NA TRBJ2-3
CASSRLGGDTEAFF TGTGCCAGCAGCCGCCTAGGAGGGGACACTGAAGCTTTCTTT few TRBV5-6 NA TRBJ1-1
CASSLWGAQETQYF TGCGCCAGCAGCTTATGGGGAGCCCAAGAGACCCAGTACTTC NA TRBV5-1 NA TRBJ2-5
CASSSRQVVYEQYF TGTGCCAGCAGTTCCCGACAGGTGGTCTACGAGCAGTACTTC many TRBV6-5 NA TRBJ2-7
CASSQRQFADTQYF TGTGCCAGCAGCCAAAGACAGTTCGCAGATACGCAGTATTTT few TRBV14 NA TRBJ2-3
CASSPDRVHEQYF TGTGCCAGCAGTCCGGACAGGGTCCACGAGCAGTACTTC NA TRBV6-5 TRBD1 TRBJ2-7
CATSRDRGEIYEQYF TGTGCCACCAGCAGAGATCGAGGAGAAATCTACGAGCAGTACTTC many TRBV15 NA TRBJ2-7
CASSQDGRGQETQYF TGTGCCAGCAGCCAAGATGGGCGGGGCCAAGAGACCCAGTACTTC NA TRBV4-2 NA TRBJ2-5
CASSANGRGQETQYF TGTGCCAGCAGTGCGAACGGGAGGGGGCAAGAGACCCAGTACTTC few TRBV2 TRBD2 TRBJ2-5
CASSQDWDRRAYNEQFF TGCGCCAGCAGCCAAGATTGGGACAGGAGGGCCTACAATGAGCAGTTCTTC few TRBV4-3 TRBD1 TRBJ2-1
CASSQVEGEQFF TGTGCCAGCAGCCAAGTCGAAGGAGAGCAGTTCTTC NA TRBV4-2 NA TRBJ2-1
CAWSDRGVDGYTF TGTGCCTGGAGTGATCGGGGTGTCGATGGCTACACCTTC NA TRBV30 NA TRBJ1-2
CASSGALGNTEAFF TGTGCCAGCAGCGGGGCGTTGGGGAACACTGAAGCTTTCTTT few TRBV25-1 NA TRBJ1-1
CAWSPGSRPQHF TGTGCCTGGAGTCCAGGCTCGAGGCCCCAGCATTTT few TRBV30 NA TRBJ1-5